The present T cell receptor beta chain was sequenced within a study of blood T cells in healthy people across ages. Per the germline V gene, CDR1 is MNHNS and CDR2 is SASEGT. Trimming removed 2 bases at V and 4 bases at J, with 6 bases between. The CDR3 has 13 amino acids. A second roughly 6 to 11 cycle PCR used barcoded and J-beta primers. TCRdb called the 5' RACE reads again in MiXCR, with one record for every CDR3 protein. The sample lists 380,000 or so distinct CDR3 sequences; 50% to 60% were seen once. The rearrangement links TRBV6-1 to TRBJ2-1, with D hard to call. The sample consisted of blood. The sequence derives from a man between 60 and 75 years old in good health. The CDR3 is CASSENEYNEQFF. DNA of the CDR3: TGTGCCAGCAGTGAAAACGAATACAATGAGCAGTTCTTC.